These 12 T cell receptor beta chains were sequenced from one sample in a study of OX40 agonist ivuxolimab in advanced cancers. TCRdb's copy holds only in-frame clones and misses some; the assay was immunoSEQ multiplex PCR. The sample includes tens of thousands of clones, about 91% of them seen just once. Specimen: CD4+ or CD8+ T cells sorted from blood, collected in a trial of the OX40 agonist ivuxolimab. Source of these receptors: an adult with an advanced solid tumor such as melanoma, head and neck, liver or kidney cancer.

This chain connects TRBV13 to TRBJ2-7; 8 nucleotides agree with TRBD1. The CDR3 covers 14 residues. Trimming cost V 2 bases and J 3 bases; bases outside gene matches: 3. The V gene's germline CDR1 is PRHDT and CDR2 FYEKMQ (reference sequence). CDR3 residues: CASSLRQGNYEQYF. The CDR3 DNA reads TGTGCCAGCAGCTTACGACAGGGGAACTACGAGCAGTACTTC.

V and J are TRBV19 and TRBJ1-4; TRBD1 aligns across 9 bases. V dropped 7 bases and J dropped 6; count of bases not matched to a gene: 3. The CDR3 has 13 residues. The V gene's germline CDR1 is LNHDA and CDR2 SQIVND (reference sequence). The CDR3 coding sequence is TGTGCCAGTACGACAGGGGGTGATGAAAAACTGTTTTTT. It is translated as CASTTGGDEKLFF.

This clone was observed a handful of times. The chain employs TRBV6-5 and TRBJ2-7; possible D gene TRBD1, 6 bases. Germline V gene lookup returns CDR1 MNHEY and CDR2 SVGAGI. The CDR3 has 15 residues. Trimming took 0 bases from V and 5 from J, leaving 14 bases between them. The CDR3 DNA follows: TGTGCCAGCAGTTACTCGGGGGCGGTTTCGGACGAGCAGTACTTC. Translating gives CASSYSGAVSDEQYF.

This chain links TRBV5-6 with TRBJ2-5, with 9 bases identical to TRBD2. The length of the CDR3 is 17 residues. Germline-derived CDR1 and CDR2 are SGHDT and YYEEEE. The trim removed 2 bases at V and 2 bases at J, leaving 10 bases unmatched. This chain's CDR3 is CASSFTSSGRSQETQYF. The CDR3 DNA is TGTGCCAGCAGCTTTACTTCCAGCGGGAGGAGTCAAGAGACCCAGTACTTC.

CDR3 bases: TGTGCCAGCAGTTTAGAGGCAGTCTATAATTCACCCCTCCACTTT. As protein: CASSLEAVYNSPLHF. This chain uses TRBV28 with TRBJ1-6; D uncertain. The CDR3 is 15 amino acids. V was trimmed by 2 bases and J by 3 bases, leaving 8 bases between them. Germline V gene lookup returns CDR1 MDHEN and CDR2 SYDVKM. The whole variable domain, remainder taken from reference TRBV28 and TRBJ1-6, is DVKVTQSSRYLVKRTGEKVFLECVQDMDHENMFWYRQDPGLGLRLIYFSYDVKMKEKGDIPEGYSVSREKKERFSLILESASTNQTSMYLCASSLEAVYNSPLHFGNGTRLTVT.

About this clone itself: In the same sample, other DNA sequences code for this CDR3. The chain joins TRBV6-5 to TRBJ2-2; D gene ambiguous. V lost 2 bases and J 6 bases, leaving 4 bases between the germline ends. CDR3 size: 12 residues. Looked up from germline, CDR1 is MNHEY and CDR2 is SVGAGI. The CDR3 DNA reads TGTGCCAGCAGTTACGGGGCCGGGGAGCTGTTTTTT. It is translated as CASSYGAGELFF.

The genes are TRBV7-6 and TRBJ1-5; the D is unclear. Germline V lookup: CDR1 SGHVS, CDR2 FNYEAQ. The V end lost 1 base, the J end lost 3 bases, and 13 bases lay between the germline ends. The CDR3 is 16 residues long. CDR3 protein: CASSLGGPRNNQPQHF. The CDR3 DNA reads as TGTGCCAGCAGCTTAGGTGGTCCGAGAAACAATCAGCCCCAGCATTTT.

V is TRBV25-1 and J is TRBJ2-5, with D hard to call. V was clipped by 6 bases and J by 3 bases, with 11 bases between them. The CDR3 contains 13 residues. CDR1 and CDR2 from the germline V gene are MGHDK and SYGVNS. CDR3 nucleotide sequence: TGTGCCAGCAGCCCCATTTTGGAAGAGACCCAGTACTTC. Translating gives CASSPILEETQYF.

This clone was seen just once. The V gene is TRBV6-1, the J gene TRBJ2-7, with D unresolved. The CDR3 totals 14 residues. V lost 7 bases and J 1 base, leaving 14 bases between the germline ends. CDR1 is MNHNS and CDR2 is SASEGT in the germline V gene. The CDR3 spells CASNGYTNSYEQYF. CDR3 bases: TGTGCCAGCAATGGGTATACAAATTCCTACGAGCAGTACTTC.

This sequence joins TRBV5-1 and TRBJ2-7; 8 positions agree with TRBD2. Germline values: CDR1 SGHRS, CDR2 YFSETQ. CDR3 length equals 15 residues. Trimming took 5 bases from V and 0 from J; bases not matched to a gene: 7. In DNA form, the CDR3 reads TGCGCCAGCAGACATAGCGGGGTGAGCTCCTACGAGCAGTACTTC. Encoded protein: CASRHSGVSSYEQYF.

Concerning this clone itself: Its ends do not fully match the called genes, so a read error is possible. This chain connects TRBV7-7 to TRBJ2-2, with D possibly being TRBD1 (6 bases). Per the germline V gene, CDR1 is SSHAT and CDR2 is FNYEAQ (reference sequence). The CDR3 contains 14 residues. CDR3 in DNA: TGTGCTAGCAGCGACTACAGGGATGCCGGGGAGCTGTTTTTT. Amino acids: CASSDYRDAGELFF.

This rearrangement joins TRBV19 to TRBJ1-1; 7 bases line up with TRBD1. With 6 bases clipped from V and 2 bases from J, the junction kept 3 bases outside the gene matches. Germline V gene data show CDR1 as LNHDA and CDR2 as SQIVND (reference sequence). The CDR3 is 13 amino acids. The CDR3 DNA reads TGTGCCAGTAGGACAGGGTATAACACTGAAGCTTTCTTT. Encoded protein: CASRTGYNTEAFF.